This TCR beta chain originates from a study of blood T cell repertoires in COVID-19. Study-level background: From T cells, B-cell-depleted T cells, or PBMCs came the material, which was cDNA or gDNA.

Authors' data handling: Amplification with reference gene primers provided the estimates of nucleated cell counts. The method was immunoSEQ multiplex PCR; TCRdb's version includes in-frame clones alone and lacks a portion of them. V and J calls and clone size follow that table, whereas D and trimming were derived from the DNA. The repertoire has fewer than 200,000 clones, around 87% of them found once; the top ten carry roughly 2.6%. Germline V gene data show CDR1 as SGHDT and CDR2 as YYEEEE. The CDR3 totals 16 residues. V was shortened by 0 bases and J by 4 bases, with 13 bases between the two germline ends.

The chain joins TRBV5-6 to TRBJ1-4, with D tentatively TRBD1 (5 bases). This sequence originates from a middle-aged man with active or convalescent COVID-19. Input material: peripheral blood. CDR3 residues: CASSLGAGLVNEKLFF. DNA of the CDR3: TGTGCCAGCAGCTTGGGCGCGGGGCTGGTTAATGAAAAACTGTTTTTT.